This TCR beta chain derives from a study of PD-1 blockade in classical Hodgkin lymphoma (dated by TCRdb to the early 2020s). Notes on the research overall: Nivolumab dosing was 3 mg/kg intravenously every 2 weeks, continuing until either disease progression or unacceptable toxicity. A peripheral blood immune signature of response to PD-1 blockade in classical Hodgkin lymphoma was defined using TCR beta sequencing and CyTOF. Study-wide findings and limitations: Diversity was lower in patients who began nivolumab less than 1 year after ASCT, so these patients were left out of later analyses to avoid confounding by immune reconstitution. The study covered only a single clinical trial cohort, and the causes of the repertoire differences, possibly disease activity or prior therapy, were still not defined. By C4D1, a significant rise was seen in CD4+ TCR diversity but not in CD8+ TCR diversity (p=0.0027 vs p=0.16), and the rise was most apparent among complete responders (p=0.02). Newly diagnosed patients were reported to have lower baseline TCR diversity than healthy donors, and relapsed/refractory patients were reported to have lower baseline TCR diversity still. Trial patients with a complete response had baseline diversity similar to that of newly diagnosed patients, while partial responders and progressors had significantly lower diversity.

From the cysteine up to the phenylalanine, the CDR3 has a length of 15 residues. Of all the DNA, just the CDR3 is kept, 45 bases in frame from base 1. CDR1 is given as MNHEY and CDR2 as SMNVEV, both from the germline V gene (reference sequence). Trimming takes 6 bases from V and 1 base from J, and the germline ends sit 16 bases apart. The time point label, as the study defines it: cycle 4 day 1 (C4D1), after 6 weeks of nivolumab. Relapse after autologous stem cell transplantation had occurred in all trial patients, and cohorts A, B and C were distinguished by prior brentuximab vedotin exposure. CD4+ T cells were purified from thawed PBMCs by magnetic negative selection with a Miltenyi CD4+ T cell isolation kit. The trial cohort included 50 or so patients with relapsed/refractory classical Hodgkin lymphoma, and each patient had a best overall response of complete response, partial response or progressive disease. In the multi-cohort phase II CheckMate 205 trial, trial patients received single-agent nivolumab. An independent review committee assessed best overall response using the 2007 International Working Group response criteria. Trial PBMCs were collected just before the start of nivolumab (C1D1) and during therapy at cycle 2 day 1 and cycle 4 day 1. Peripheral blood was collected in 8 mL Vacutainer Cell Preparation Tubes, from which PBMCs were isolated by centrifugation and then cryopreserved. Purified CD4+ and CD8+ fractions were generated only in cases for which an additional PBMC sample was available. On LS columns in a quadroMACS separator, the magnetically labelled cells were depleted, and the flow-through was collected as the purified fraction.

In this sample, this clone turned up a few times. The clone's antigen remains unknown. No much larger clone is present one base from it, and per-base qualities are unavailable. The identical CDR3 is also encoded by other nucleotide sequences in the sample. Genomic DNA was extracted with the Qiagen DNeasy kit from unsorted PBMCs and from negatively selected CD4+ and CD8+ fractions. TCR beta CDR3 regions were subjected to amplification by immunoSEQ multiplex PCR with primers that anneal to V and J segments. A synthetic immune receptor repertoire was used to minimize amplification bias, and any remaining bias was removed computationally after sequencing. For the original study's pipeline: Repertoire diversity was quantified as the Shannon entropy index using custom Python scripts. Unsorted, CD4+ and CD8+ repertoires were analyzed separately, except for combined analyses in which CD4+ and CD8+ sequences were merged in silico. A clone counted as expanded when the clone's frequency after treatment rose at least 2-fold relative to C1D1, and clones undetected at baseline were given a pseudocount of 0.5. Singleton clones were defined as clones with 0 or 1 copy at C1D1, and non-singleton clones were defined as clones with 2 or more copies. Clones expanded in unsorted samples were labelled as CD4+, CD8+ or unknown by matching protein sequences in sorted samples from the same patient. Wilcoxon tests were applied to paired samples to test diversity changes from C1D1 to C4D1. Sourced from immuneACCESS, this table was stored by TCRdb with only in-frame sequences that have V and J called. A share of the clones is absent; for the studies checked, an unresolved V gene accounts for under half, and the remainder has no known explanation. The D gene and trimming were derived from the DNA, and the V and J assignments and clone size from that table. Present in this sample are around 18,000 clones, more than 65% of which were seen just once. The ten biggest clones cover around 2.3% of the sample.

The chain is encoded by TRBV27 joined to TRBJ2-7; matching of 6 bases hints at TRBD2 as the D gene. The origin of this receptor is a human donor with classical Hodgkin lymphoma. The source material was CD4+ T cells from blood, sampled before the fourth cycle of nivolumab. The CDR3: CASSYKPGGSYEQYF. The nucleotide sequence reads TGTGCCAGCAGCTATAAGCCCGGGGGTTCCTACGAGCAGTACTTC.